Sequencing of this T cell receptor beta chain was carried out in a study of T cell responses to AZD1222 COVID-19 vaccine (dated by TCRdb to about 2021). About the full investigation: AZD1222 recipients given second doses at about 4 weeks or at about 12 weeks were pooled, since spike-specific TCR depth and breadth were not found to differ between the two schedules. Enrollment into the trials was organized by age into subgroups of 18-55, 56-69 and 70-plus years, and those subgroups contained roughly 160, 29 and 62 TCR-sequenced participants, respectively. TCR sequencing covered roughly 230 trial participants: 207 given two doses of AZD1222 and approximately 26 given two doses of MenACWY control vaccine.

The CDR3 regions of human TCRbeta chains were analyzed by immunosequencing. Regarding the original processing steps: Repertoire TCRs were matched against a reference library of SARS-CoV-2-specific TCRs generated with the MIRA antigen-specificity platform. Breadth was defined as the fraction of unique TCRs that were SARS-CoV-2-associated, and depth was defined as the fraction of total T cells that were SARS-CoV-2-associated. Each spike-specific TCR was assigned to its reactive spike region and to a CD4 or CD8 class using the MIRA data. Log10-transformed breadth and depth values were compared by one-way ANOVA with Sidak's multiple comparisons tests. The immuneACCESS repertoire file appears here via TCRdb, limited to in-frame rearrangements. These files lack a portion of the clones; in checked studies, under half of the deficit traces to unresolved V genes, and the cause of the others is not known. From that table come the V and J calls and clone size; the DNA was used to work out D and trimming. This sample holds 90,000 to 110,000 clones; 70% to 90% were observed only once. The top ten constitute approximately 15% of the sample.

The time point label on this specimen signifies: baseline before first vaccination. The vaccinee samples were drawn from two UK trials, COV001 and COV002, one of which was a single-blind randomized controlled phase 2/3 trial testing AZD1222 (ChAdOx1 nCoV-19) in healthy adults. For TCRbeta chain sequencing, PBMC samples from trial participants were taken at day 0 and at day 28 after the second dose. Notes on this clone: Its antigen is still unknown. Base qualities are not recorded, but no much larger clone differs from it by a single base.

The research as a whole found: Because no day 14 peak-response samples were available, repertoires were characterized only after the peak T cell response. Most participants were white British and females outnumbered males, and the authors suggested that clonal diversity may have been underestimated. Spike-specific TCR breadth and depth rose significantly after two AZD1222 doses compared with day 0 and with MenACWY recipients. In the small 56-69-year group, the increase in depth fell short of significance, most likely because of low power. Vaccine-associated CD4 TCRs spanned the whole spike protein, with dominant responses in regions 160-218 and 743-854. Conclusions about previously exposed vaccinees are limited, since just five to seven AZD1222 recipients were seropositive for SARS-CoV-2 at baseline. Nearly half of unique spike-specific TCRs reportedly recognized epitopes outside regions mutated in the B.1.351 and B.1.1.7 variants.

The source was peripheral blood, collected on day 0 of AZD1222 vaccination. The sequence came from an adult in good health.

The CDR3 protein: CASSLQGGTEAFF. Read as DNA, the sequence is TGCGCCAGCAGCTTGCAGGGGGGGACTGAAGCTTTCTTT. This chain is built from TRBV5-1 and TRBJ1-1, with 7 central nucleotides matching TRBD1. The CDR3 has 13 amino acids, counting the end cysteine and phenylalanine. Only CDR3 DNA is held: 39 bases, read in frame from base 1. CDR1 and CDR2, per the germline V gene, are SGHRS and YFSETQ. Trimming removed 1 base from V and 5 bases from J; the gene matches leave 2 bases unexplained.